This entry lists 6 T cell receptor beta chains sequenced from one sample in a study of T-cell memory formation after mild COVID-19. TCRdb used MiXCR to reprocess the 5' RACE reads, holding one entry per CDR3 protein. This sample carries around 200,000 distinct CDR3 sequences, more than 8% of them seen once, and the ten largest clones take 3.5% to 4%. Sample: PBMCs or a T cell subset sorted from them (not recorded which). These TCRs come from a man between 18 and 35 years old who had mild COVID-19 (a few samples of this study predate the infection). Cell type and time point are not known.

On this clonotype itself: This sequence may be a read error, since a much larger clone differs from it by one base. The chain combines TRBV20-1 with TRBJ2-3, with unresolved D. Germline V gene lookup returns CDR1 DFQATT and CDR2 SNEGSKA (reference sequence). Between the trimmed V and J ends, which lost 6 bases and 0 bases, there was a span of 13 bases. The CDR3 spans 14 residues. The CDR3 bases are TGCAGTGCGTACAGTGGGCGAAGCACAGATACGCAGTATTTT. This codes for CSAYSGRSTDTQYF.

There are a few counts of this clonotype. This chain connects TRBV18 to TRBJ1-6; no clear D gene. Trimming took 6 bases from V and 5 from J, leaving 5 bases between them. Germline CDR1 is KGHSH and CDR2 is LQKENI. CDR3 size: 12 residues. The CDR3: CASSLNNSPLHF. The DNA for the CDR3 is TGTGCCAGCTCGCTAAATAATTCACCCCTCCACTTT.

The chain joins TRBV29-1 to TRBJ2-3; a weak D match, TRBD1 (6 bases). CDR1 is SQVTM and CDR2 is ANQGSEA in the germline V gene. The CDR3 extends over 13 amino acids. Trimming took off 8 bases at V and 2 bases at J, with 14 bases between the two ends. This CDR3 reads CSTARGTTDTQYF. The CDR3 nucleotides are TGCAGCACCGCTAGGGGGACCACAGATACGCAGTATTTT.

This chain joins TRBV27 and TRBJ1-1; no definite D call. The CDR3 sequence is 15 residues long. The germline V and J ends were trimmed by 7 bases and 0 bases, with 15 bases remaining between them. Per germline, CDR1 MNHEY and CDR2 SMNVEV (reference sequence). The CDR3 reads CASTITRLMNTEAFF. The CDR3 DNA reads as TGTGCCAGCACCATTACCAGACTTATGAACACTGAAGCTTTCTTT.

A few counts support this clonotype. J is TRBJ2-7 and V is TRBV6-5, with 9 bases fitting TRBD2. After removal of 0 bases from V and 7 bases from J, the junction contained 7 bases not matched to a gene. From germline, CDR1 is MNHEY and CDR2 SVGAGI. The CDR3 has 15 residues. In DNA form, the CDR3 reads TGTGCCAGCAGTTACTCGAGGCGGGGGGGCCTGGAGCAGTACTTC. Encoded protein: CASSYSRRGGLEQYF.

This clonotype was counted a few times. This chain uses TRBV6-5 with TRBJ1-6; D is perhaps TRBD1 (5 bases). V lost 8 bases to trimming and J lost 6 bases, with 5 bases between them. This CDR3 comprises 11 residues. Germline V gene data show CDR1 as MNHEY and CDR2 as SVGAGI. The CDR3 loop reads CASGGNSPLHF. Here the CDR3 DNA reads TGTGCCAGCGGGGGTAATTCACCCCTCCACTTT.